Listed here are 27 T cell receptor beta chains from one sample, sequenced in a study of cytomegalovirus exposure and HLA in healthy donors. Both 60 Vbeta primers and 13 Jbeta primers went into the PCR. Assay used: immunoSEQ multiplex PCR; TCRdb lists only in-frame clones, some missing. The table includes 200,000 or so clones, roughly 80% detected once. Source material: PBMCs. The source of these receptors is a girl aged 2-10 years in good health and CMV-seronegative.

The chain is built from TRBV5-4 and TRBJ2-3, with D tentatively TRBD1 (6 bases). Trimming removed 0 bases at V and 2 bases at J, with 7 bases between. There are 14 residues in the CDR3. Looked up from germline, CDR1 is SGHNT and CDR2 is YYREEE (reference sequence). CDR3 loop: CASSLDRVTDTQYF. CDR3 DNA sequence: TGTGCCAGCAGCTTGGACAGGGTCACAGATACGCAGTATTTT.

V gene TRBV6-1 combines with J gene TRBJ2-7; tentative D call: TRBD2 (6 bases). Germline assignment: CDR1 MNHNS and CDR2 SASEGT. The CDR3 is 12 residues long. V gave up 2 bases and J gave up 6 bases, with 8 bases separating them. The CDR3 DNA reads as TGTGCCAGCAGTGAACTGGGGGGCGAGCAGTACTTC. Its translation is CASSELGGEQYF.

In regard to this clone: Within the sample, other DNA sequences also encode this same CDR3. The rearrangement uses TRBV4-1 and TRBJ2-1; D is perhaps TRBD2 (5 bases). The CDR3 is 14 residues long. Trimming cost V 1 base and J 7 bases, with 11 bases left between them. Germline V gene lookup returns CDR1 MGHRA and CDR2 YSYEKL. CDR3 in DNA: TGCGCCAGCAGCCAAGGGGGAGTTTTGAATGAGCAGTTCTTC. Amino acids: CASSQGGVLNEQFF.

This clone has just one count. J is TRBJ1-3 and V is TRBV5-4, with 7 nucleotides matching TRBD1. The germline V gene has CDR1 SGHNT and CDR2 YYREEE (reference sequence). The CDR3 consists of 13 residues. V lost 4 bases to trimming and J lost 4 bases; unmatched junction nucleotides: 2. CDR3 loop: CASSPGGGNTIYF. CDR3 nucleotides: TGTGCCAGCAGCCCAGGGGGAGGAAACACCATATATTTT.

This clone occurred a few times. CDR3 sequence: CASIPLLDGPYEQYF. The DNA of the CDR3 is TGTGCCAGCATTCCACTTTTAGATGGGCCCTACGAGCAGTACTTC. J is TRBJ2-7 and V is TRBV6-1; D call uncertain. Trimming removed 7 bases from V and 2 bases from J, with 18 bases in between. CDR1 MNHNS and CDR2 SASEGT come from the germline V gene. This CDR3 is 15 amino acids long.

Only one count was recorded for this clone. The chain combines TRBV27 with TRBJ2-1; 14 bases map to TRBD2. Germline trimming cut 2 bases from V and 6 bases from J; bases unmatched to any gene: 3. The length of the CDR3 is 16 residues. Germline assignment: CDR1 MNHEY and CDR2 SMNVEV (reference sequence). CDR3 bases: TGTGCCAGCAGTTTACCGGGACTAGCGGGAGCCAATGAGCAGTTCTTC. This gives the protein CASSLPGLAGANEQFF.

As DNA, the CDR3 is TGTGCCAGCAGTCAATGGAGGACCGACGGCTACACCTTC. Its translation is CASSQWRTDGYTF. This chain connects TRBV6-1 to TRBJ1-2; D is undetermined. The CDR3 spans 13 residues. Germline V gene sequence: CDR1 MNHNS, CDR2 SASEGT. V lost 5 bases and J 8 bases, leaving 15 bases between the germline ends.

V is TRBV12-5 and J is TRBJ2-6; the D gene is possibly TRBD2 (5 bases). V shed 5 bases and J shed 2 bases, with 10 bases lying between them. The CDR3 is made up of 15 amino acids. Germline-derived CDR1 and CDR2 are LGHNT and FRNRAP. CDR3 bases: TGTGCTAGTGGTCCACGGACTGCTGGGGCCAACGTCCTGACTTTC. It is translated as CASGPRTAGANVLTF.

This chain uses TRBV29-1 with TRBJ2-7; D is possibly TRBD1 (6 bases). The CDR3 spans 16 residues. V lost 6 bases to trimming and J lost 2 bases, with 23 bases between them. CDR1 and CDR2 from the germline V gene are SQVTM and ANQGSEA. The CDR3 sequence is CSVALVTGKKTYEQYF. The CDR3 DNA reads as TGCAGCGTCGCGCTTGTGACAGGCAAAAAGACCTACGAGCAGTACTTC.

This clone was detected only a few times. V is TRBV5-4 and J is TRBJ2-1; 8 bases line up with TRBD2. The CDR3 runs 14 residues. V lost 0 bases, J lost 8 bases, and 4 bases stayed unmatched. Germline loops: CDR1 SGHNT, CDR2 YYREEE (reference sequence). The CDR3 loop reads CASSLGTSLDEQFF. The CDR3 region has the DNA TGTGCCAGCAGCTTGGGGACTAGCCTCGATGAGCAGTTCTTC.

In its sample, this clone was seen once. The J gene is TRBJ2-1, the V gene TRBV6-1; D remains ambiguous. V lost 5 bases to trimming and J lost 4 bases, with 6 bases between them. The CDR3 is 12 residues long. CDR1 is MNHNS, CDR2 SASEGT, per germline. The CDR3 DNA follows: TGTGCCAGCAGTTCGACTTACAATGAGCAGTTCTTC. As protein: CASSSTYNEQFF.

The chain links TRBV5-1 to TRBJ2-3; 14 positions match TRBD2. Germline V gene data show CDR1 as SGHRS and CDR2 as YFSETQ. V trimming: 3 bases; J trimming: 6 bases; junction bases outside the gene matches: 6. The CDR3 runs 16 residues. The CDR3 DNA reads TGCGCCAGCAGCTGGGGGACTAGCGGGGGTAAGGATACGCAGTATTTT. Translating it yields CASSWGTSGGKDTQYF. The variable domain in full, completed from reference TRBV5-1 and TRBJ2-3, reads KAGVTQTPRYLIKTRGQQVTLSCSPISGHRSVSWYQQTPGQGLQFLFEYFSETQRNKGNFPGRFSGRQFSNSRSEMNVSTLELGDSALYLCASSWGTSGGKDTQYFGPGTRLTVL.

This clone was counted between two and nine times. The CDR3 here is CASSSSRVNTEAFF. The CDR3 DNA reads TGTGCCAGCAGTTCTAGCAGAGTGAACACTGAAGCTTTCTTT. The chain has TRBV6-6 and TRBJ1-1; D ambiguous. The CDR3 sequence is 14 residues long. V lost 4 bases and J 0 bases, leaving 9 bases between the germline ends. Germline CDR1 reads MNHNY; CDR2 reads SVGAGI (reference sequence).

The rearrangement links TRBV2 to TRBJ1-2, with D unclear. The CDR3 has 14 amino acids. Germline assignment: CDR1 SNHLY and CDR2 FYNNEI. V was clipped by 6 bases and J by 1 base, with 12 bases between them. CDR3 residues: CASRAGPYNYGYTF. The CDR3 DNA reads TGTGCCAGCAGGGCGGGCCCCTATAACTATGGCTACACCTTC.

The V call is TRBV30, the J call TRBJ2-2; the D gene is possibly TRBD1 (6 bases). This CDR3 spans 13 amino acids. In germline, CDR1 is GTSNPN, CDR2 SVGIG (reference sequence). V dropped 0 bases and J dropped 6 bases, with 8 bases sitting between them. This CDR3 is CAWSVEGAGELFF. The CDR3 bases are TGTGCCTGGAGTGTAGAGGGGGCCGGGGAGCTGTTTTTT.

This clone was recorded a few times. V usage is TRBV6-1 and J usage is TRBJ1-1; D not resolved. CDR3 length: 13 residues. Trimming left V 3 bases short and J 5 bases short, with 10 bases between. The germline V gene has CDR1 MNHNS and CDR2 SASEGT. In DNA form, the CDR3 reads TGTGCCAGCAGTGATCACCGGGGAACTGAAGCTTTCTTT. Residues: CASSDHRGTEAFF.

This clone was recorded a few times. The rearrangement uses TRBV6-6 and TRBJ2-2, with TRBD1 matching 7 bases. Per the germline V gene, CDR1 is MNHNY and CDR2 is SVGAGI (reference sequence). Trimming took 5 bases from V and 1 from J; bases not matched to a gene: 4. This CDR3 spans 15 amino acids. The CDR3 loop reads CASSPRTGNTGELFF. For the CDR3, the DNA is TGTGCCAGCAGTCCCCGGACAGGGAACACCGGGGAGCTGTTTTTT.

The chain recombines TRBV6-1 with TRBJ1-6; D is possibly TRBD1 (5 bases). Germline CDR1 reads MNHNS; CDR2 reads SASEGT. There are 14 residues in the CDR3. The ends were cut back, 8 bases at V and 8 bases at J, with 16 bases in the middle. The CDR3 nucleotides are TGTGCCAGCTCCCGGGCAGGGTATGATTCACCCCTCCACTTT. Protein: CASSRAGYDSPLHF.

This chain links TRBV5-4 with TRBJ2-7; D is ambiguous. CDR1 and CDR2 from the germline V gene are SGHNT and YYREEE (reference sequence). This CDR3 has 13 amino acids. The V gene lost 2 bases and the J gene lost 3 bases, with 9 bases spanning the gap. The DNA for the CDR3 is TGTGCCAGCAGCTTCGGTACCGTCTACGAGCAGTACTTC. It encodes CASSFGTVYEQYF. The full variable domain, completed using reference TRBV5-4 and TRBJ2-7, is ETGVTQSPTHLIKTRGQQVTLRCSSQSGHNTVSWYQQALGQGPQFIFQYYREEENGRGNFPPRFSGLQFPNYSSELNVNALELDDSALYLCASSFGTVYEQYFGPGTRLTVT.

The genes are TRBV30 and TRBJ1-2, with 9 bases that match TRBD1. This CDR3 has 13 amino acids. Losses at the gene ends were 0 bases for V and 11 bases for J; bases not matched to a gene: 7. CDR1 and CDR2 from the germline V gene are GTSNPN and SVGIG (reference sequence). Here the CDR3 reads CAWSVKGQGMYTF. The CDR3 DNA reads TGTGCCTGGAGTGTTAAGGGACAGGGAATGTACACCTTC.

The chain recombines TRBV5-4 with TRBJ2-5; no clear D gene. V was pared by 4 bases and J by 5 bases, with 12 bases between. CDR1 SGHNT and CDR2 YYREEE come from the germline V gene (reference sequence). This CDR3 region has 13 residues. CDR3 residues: CASSHPVLETQYF. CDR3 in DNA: TGTGCCAGCAGCCACCCGGTTTTGGAGACCCAGTACTTC.

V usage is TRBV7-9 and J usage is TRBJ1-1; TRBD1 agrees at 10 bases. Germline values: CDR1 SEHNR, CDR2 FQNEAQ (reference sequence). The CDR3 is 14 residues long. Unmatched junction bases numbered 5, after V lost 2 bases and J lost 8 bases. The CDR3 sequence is CASSLWGTGEEAFF. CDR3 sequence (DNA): TGTGCCAGCAGCTTATGGGGGACAGGGGAGGAAGCTTTCTTT.

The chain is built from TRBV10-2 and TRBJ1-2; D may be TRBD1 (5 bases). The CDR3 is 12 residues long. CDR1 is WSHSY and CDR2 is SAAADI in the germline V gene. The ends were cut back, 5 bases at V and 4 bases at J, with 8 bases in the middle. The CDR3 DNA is TGCGCCAGCAGTTCCCAGGGCTATGGCTACACCTTC. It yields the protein CASSSQGYGYTF.

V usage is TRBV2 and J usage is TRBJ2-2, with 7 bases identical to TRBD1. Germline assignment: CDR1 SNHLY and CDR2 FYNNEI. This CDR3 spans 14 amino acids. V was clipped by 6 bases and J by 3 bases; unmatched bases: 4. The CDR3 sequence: CASRRGPDTGELFF. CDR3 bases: TGTGCCAGCAGGAGGGGGCCTGACACCGGGGAGCTGTTTTTT.

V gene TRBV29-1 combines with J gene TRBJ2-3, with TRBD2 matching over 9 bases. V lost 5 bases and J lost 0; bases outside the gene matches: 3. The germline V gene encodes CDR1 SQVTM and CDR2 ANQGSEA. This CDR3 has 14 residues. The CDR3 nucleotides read TGCAGCGTTCTGGGACTAGCCAGCACAGATACGCAGTATTTT. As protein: CSVLGLASTDTQYF.

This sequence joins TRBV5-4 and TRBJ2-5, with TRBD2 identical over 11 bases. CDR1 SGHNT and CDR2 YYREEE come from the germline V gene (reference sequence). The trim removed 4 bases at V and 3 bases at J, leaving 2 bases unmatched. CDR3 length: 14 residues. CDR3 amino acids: CASSEGLAEETQYF. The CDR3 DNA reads TGTGCCAGCAGCGAGGGACTAGCGGAAGAGACCCAGTACTTC.

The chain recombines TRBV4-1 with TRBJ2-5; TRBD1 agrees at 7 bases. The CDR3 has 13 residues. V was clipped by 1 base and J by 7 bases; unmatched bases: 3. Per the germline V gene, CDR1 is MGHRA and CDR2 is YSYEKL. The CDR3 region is CASSQGTGVTQYF. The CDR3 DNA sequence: TGCGCCAGCAGCCAAGGAACAGGGGTGACCCAGTACTTC.